This is a list of T cell receptor beta chains from one sample in a study of high-grade serous ovarian cancer treatment subgroups. The data were produced by immunoSEQ multiplex PCR, yet TCRdb's version contains in-frame clones alone and is incomplete. In the table there are thousands of clones, approximately 72% of which are singletons. The source material was tumor tissue. These receptors were obtained from a human donor with high-grade serous ovarian cancer. The CDR3 runs from the conserved cysteine through the conserved F or W. A D gene is named only where the DNA matches it firmly. The size entry is marked missing in some rows and otherwise reads once, few, many or a size class.

>16|TRBJ2-7|-|TRBV19|-
CASSTPGRYLSYEQYF
TGTGCCAGTAGCACACCGGGGCGGTATCTCTCCTACGAGCAGTACTTC
>11|TRBJ2-1|-|TRBV20-1|-
CSAPQGNEQFF
TGCAGTGCTCCCCAGGGTAATGAGCAGTTCTTC
>15|TRBJ2-7|-|TRBV7-2|few
CASSGRDTDSYEQYF
TGTGCCAGCAGCGGGCGGGACACCGACTCCTACGAGCAGTACTTC
>15|TRBJ1-2|-|TRBV4-3|-
CASSQGSTAFYGYTF
TGCGCCAGCAGCCAGGGATCTACAGCCTTCTATGGCTACACCTTC
>15|TRBJ2-1|TRBD2|TRBV19|-
CASSIGAGGINEQFF
TGTGCCAGTAGTATAGGGGCCGGGGGGATAAATGAGCAGTTCTTC
>14|TRBJ1-1|TRBD1|TRBV5-1|-
CASSLGQGSTEAFF
TGCGCCAGCAGCCTAGGACAGGGGAGCACTGAAGCTTTCTTT
>14|TRBJ2-7|-|TRBV7-6|-
CASSFGNPHDEQYF
TGTGCCAGCAGCTTCGGGAACCCACATGACGAGCAGTACTTC
>12|TRBJ2-1|-|TRBV7-2|-
CASSLRLNEQFF
TGTGCCAGCAGCTTGAGGTTGAATGAGCAGTTCTTC
>15|TRBJ2-7|-|TRBV5-1|-
CASSLMSGSWYEQYF
TGCGCCAGCAGCTTGATGTCAGGGAGCTGGTACGAGCAGTACTTC
>14|TRBJ2-3|-|TRBV5-4|-
CASTLGRDTDTQYF
TGTGCCAGCACCCTAGGGCGGGACACAGATACGCAGTATTTT
>14|TRBJ1-1|-|TRBV30|few
CAWSRAGQNTEAFF
TGTGCCTGGAGTCGGGCTGGACAGAACACTGAAGCTTTCTTT
>13|TRBJ1-4|TRBD1|TRBV30|-
CAWRGTGVEKLFF
TGTGCCTGGAGGGGGACAGGGGTTGAAAAACTGTTTTTT
>15|TRBJ1-1|TRBD1|TRBV11-3|-
CASSSYRGGNTEAFF
TGTGCCAGCAGCAGCTACAGGGGAGGGAACACTGAAGCTTTCTTT